These 28 T cell receptor beta chains share one sample of origin, sequenced in a study of cytomegalovirus exposure and HLA in healthy donors. Both 60 Vbeta primers and 13 Jbeta primers went into the PCR. Profiled with immunoSEQ multiplex PCR; TCRdb holds only in-frame clones, not every one. The profile shows around 190,000 clones, roughly 78% of them singletons. The sequenced material came from PBMCs. The receptors originated from a woman younger than 45 in good health and CMV-seropositive.

This sequence joins TRBV6-1 and TRBJ1-4, with 9 bases aligning to TRBD1. Trimming at V came to 8 bases and at J to 4 bases, leaving 5 bases not matched to a gene. The germline V gene encodes CDR1 MNHNS and CDR2 SASEGT. The CDR3 contains 14 residues. CDR3 DNA: TGTGCCAGCCGTTTGGGACAGGGTAATGAAAAACTGTTTTTT. Translating it yields CASRLGQGNEKLFF.

The chain has TRBV5-1 and TRBJ1-4; D is perhaps TRBD1 (5 bases). The V and J ends lost 5 bases and 6 bases respectively, with 14 bases between them. The length of the CDR3 is 14 residues. CDR1 is SGHRS, CDR2 YFSETQ, per germline. Written as DNA, the CDR3 is TGCGCCAGCAGGTCTTGGGGGGGTGATGAAAAACTGTTTTTT. Translating it yields CASRSWGGDEKLFF.

The chain uses TRBV10-2 and TRBJ2-7; possible D gene TRBD1, 5 bases. V was cut by 3 bases and J by 5 bases, with 11 bases left in between. This CDR3 contains 13 residues. Germline values: CDR1 WSHSY, CDR2 SAAADI. The CDR3 loop reads CASSDPVDNEQYF. The CDR3 bases are TGCGCCAGCAGTGATCCGGTGGACAACGAGCAGTACTTC.

This clone was observed a handful of times. CDR3 nucleotide sequence: TGTGCCAGCAGCTTGGGACAGGGAGGCAAGCCCCAGCATTTT. Translation gives CASSLGQGGKPQHF. The chain links TRBV13 to TRBJ1-5, with TRBD1 identical over 9 bases. Germline-derived CDR1 and CDR2 are PRHDT and FYEKMQ (reference sequence). V was clipped by 3 bases and J by 8 bases; unmatched bases: 5. This CDR3 has 14 amino acids. Using reference TRBV13 and TRBJ1-5 for the parts outside the CDR3, the full variable domain is AAGVIQSPRHLIKEKRETATLKCYPIPRHDTVYWYQQGPGQDPQFLISFYEKMQSDKGSIPDRFSAQQFSDYHSELNMSSLELGDSALYFCASSLGQGGKPQHFGDGTRLSIL.

J is TRBJ1-4 and V is TRBV4-1; D is unresolved. Germline assignment: CDR1 MGHRA and CDR2 YSYEKL. The CDR3 is 15 amino acids. Deletions cut 4 bases from V and 0 bases from J, with 9 bases between. CDR3 in DNA: TGCGCCAGCAGCCCAAACAGAGCAACTAATGAAAAACTGTTTTTT. It codes for CASSPNRATNEKLFF.

V and J are TRBV28 and TRBJ2-1, with a tentative D call TRBD2 (6 bases). This CDR3 comprises 15 residues. Germline-derived CDR1 and CDR2 are MDHEN and SYDVKM. Trimming cost V 8 bases and J 0 bases, with 14 bases left between them. The CDR3 protein is CASDAPGVSYNEQFF. The CDR3 DNA sequence: TGTGCCAGCGACGCTCCGGGAGTCTCCTACAATGAGCAGTTCTTC.

The chain couples TRBV10-3 to TRBJ2-7, with TRBD2 identical over 10 bases. Germline assignment: CDR1 ENHRY and CDR2 SYGVKD. The CDR3 contains 19 residues. J lost 6 bases, V lost 6 bases, and 23 bases had no gene match. CDR3 coding DNA: TGTGCCATCAGGGGGTCTGTTGGACTAGCGGAAACATCCCGAGGCGAGCAGTACTTC. Protein sequence: CAIRGSVGLAETSRGEQYF.

Comment on this clone: Because the CDR3 is missing its conserved closing phenylalanine or tryptophan, this is likely a read error. This sequence joins TRBV4-3 and TRBJ1-1; D uncertain. This CDR3 contains 15 residues. Trimming pared 2 bases from V and 5 bases from J, leaving 15 bases between. CDR1 LGHNA and CDR2 YSLEER come from the germline V gene. CDR3 DNA sequence: TGCGCCAGCAGCCAATCCCCCCCCCACGGGACTGAAGCTTTCCTT. It codes for CASSQSPPHGTEAFL.

This clone was observed a single time. This chain links TRBV9 with TRBJ1-1; D is possibly TRBD1 (5 bases). CDR1 SGDLS and CDR2 YYNGEE come from the germline V gene. Trimming took off 3 bases at V and 4 bases at J, with 16 bases between the two ends. The CDR3 sequence is 15 residues long. CDR3 loop: CASSDLHGGGTEAFF. CDR3 DNA: TGTGCCAGCAGCGACCTCCACGGGGGAGGCACTGAAGCTTTCTTT. Combining the CDR3 with reference TRBV9 and TRBJ1-1 gives the whole variable domain DSGVTQTPKHLITATGQRVTLRCSPRSGDLSVYWYQQSLDQGLQFLIQYYNGEERAKGNILERFSAQQFPDLHSELNLSSLELGDSALYFCASSDLHGGGTEAFFGQGTRLTVV.

The chain combines TRBV7-7 with TRBJ2-5; the match to TRBD1 covers 8 bases. The germline V gene encodes CDR1 SSHAT and CDR2 FNYEAQ (reference sequence). The V and J ends lost 5 bases and 6 bases, in that order; junction bases with no gene match: 8. CDR3 length equals 14 residues. CDR3 region: CASSLGQAEKTQYF. CDR3 sequence (DNA): TGTGCCAGCAGCCTGGGACAGGCAGAAAAGACCCAGTACTTC.

CDR3 nucleotide sequence: TGTGCCAGCAGCATTACAGGGCGTCCTAATGAAAAACTGTTTTTT. Its translation is CASSITGRPNEKLFF. The chain is built from TRBV11-2 and TRBJ1-4; D may be TRBD1 (6 bases). Trimming took 5 bases from V and 3 from J, leaving 13 bases between them. The CDR3 is 15 amino acids. CDR1 is SGHAT and CDR2 is FQNNGV in the germline V gene.

This rearrangement joins TRBV7-9 to TRBJ2-2; weak D call: TRBD1 (5 bases). The CDR3 loop spans 14 amino acids. Trimming took off 4 bases at V and 2 bases at J, with 8 bases between the two ends. Germline loops: CDR1 SEHNR, CDR2 FQNEAQ (reference sequence). CDR3 residues: CASSSDRNTGELFF. The CDR3 DNA reads TGTGCCAGCAGCTCAGACAGAAACACCGGGGAGCTGTTTTTT. The full variable domain, rest sourced from reference TRBV7-9 and TRBJ2-2, is DTGVSQNPRHKITKRGQNVTFRCDPISEHNRLYWYRQTLGQGPEFLTYFQNEAQLEKSRLLSDRFSAERPKGSFSTLEIQRTEQGDSAMYLCASSSDRNTGELFFGEGSRLTVL.

This sequence joins TRBV2 and TRBJ1-2, with 8 bases lining up with TRBD1. Germline trimming cut 5 bases from V and 4 bases from J; bases unmatched to any gene: 6. The CDR3 is 14 amino acids. In germline, CDR1 is SNHLY, CDR2 FYNNEI. In nucleotides, the CDR3 is TGTGCCAGCAGTCCCGGGACAGGTTTCTATGGCTACACCTTC. Its protein is CASSPGTGFYGYTF.

This chain uses TRBV13 with TRBJ2-3; D gene uncertain. The germline V gene has CDR1 PRHDT and CDR2 FYEKMQ (reference sequence). V gave up 6 bases and J gave up 1 base, with 5 bases separating them. This CDR3 contains 12 residues. The CDR3 region is CASRTGTDTQYF. The CDR3 DNA is TGTGCCAGCAGAACGGGCACAGATACGCAGTATTTT.

The chain is built from TRBV5-1 and TRBJ2-2, with D hard to call. CDR3 size: 17 residues. CDR1 and CDR2 from the germline V gene are SGHRS and YFSETQ. V lost 1 base to trimming and J lost 4 bases, with 17 bases between them. The CDR3 DNA reads as TGCGCCAGCAGCTTGTGGTGGTGGCTCTCGGGCACCGGGGAGCTGTTTTTT. Protein: CASSLWWWLSGTGELFF.

The rearrangement uses TRBV7-9 and TRBJ2-7, with 7 bases that match TRBD2. There are 16 residues in the CDR3. Germline V lookup: CDR1 SEHNR, CDR2 FQNEAQ (reference sequence). Trimming cost V 3 bases and J 3 bases; bases outside gene matches: 11. The CDR3 spells CASSLGSWEGLYEQYF. The CDR3 coding sequence is TGTGCCAGCAGCTTGGGCTCATGGGAGGGGCTCTACGAGCAGTACTTC.

The J gene is TRBJ2-5, the V gene TRBV2; 10 nucleotides align to TRBD2. The germline CDR1 and CDR2 sequences are SNHLY and FYNNEI. The CDR3 runs 18 residues. The V gene end was trimmed by 7 bases and the J gene end by 2 bases; junction bases not matched to a gene: 16. The CDR3 loop is CASTLNPSSGSGQETQYF. The CDR3 coding sequence is TGTGCCAGCACCCTGAATCCCTCTAGCGGGAGTGGGCAAGAGACCCAGTACTTC.

The chain joins TRBV6-1 to TRBJ1-4; a weak D match, TRBD1 (5 bases). CDR3 length equals 12 residues. Germline CDR1 is MNHNS and CDR2 is SASEGT. V was shortened by 7 bases and J by 8 bases, with 11 bases between the two germline ends. The CDR3 loop is CASISGGEKLFF. DNA of the CDR3: TGTGCCAGCATATCGGGGGGAGAAAAACTGTTTTTT.

The J gene is TRBJ2-2, the V gene TRBV7-9; unclear D gene. With 1 base removed from V and 6 bases from J, the gap between germline ends came to 6 bases. The CDR3 sequence is 13 residues long. Germline V gene sequence: CDR1 SEHNR, CDR2 FQNEAQ (reference sequence). This chain's CDR3 is CASSLGPAGELFF. CDR3 nucleotides: TGTGCCAGCAGCTTAGGTCCGGCCGGGGAGCTGTTTTTT.

This chain joins TRBV14 and TRBJ2-6, with TRBD1 matching over 7 bases. V was pared by 1 base and J by 6 bases, with 9 bases of the junction left unmatched. The CDR3 runs to 17 residues. Looked up from germline, CDR1 is SGHDN and CDR2 is FVKESK. DNA of the CDR3: TGTGCCAGCAGCCAAGTTGACAGGGCACTTTCGGCCAACGTCCTGACTTTC. This sequence encodes CASSQVDRALSANVLTF.

This CDR3 is CASSQEPVGNTIYF. Written as DNA, the CDR3 is TGCGCCAGCAGCCAAGAACCGGTTGGAAACACCATATATTTT. The chain couples TRBV4-1 to TRBJ1-3; no clear D. V lost 0 bases and J lost 3, with 6 bases in between. The germline gives CDR1 MGHRA, CDR2 YSYEKL. The CDR3 sequence is 14 residues long.

The V call is TRBV4-1, the J call TRBJ1-2; unclear D gene. The CDR3 sequence is 16 residues long. Deletions cut 1 base from V and 8 bases from J, with 20 bases between. Germline values: CDR1 MGHRA, CDR2 YSYEKL. This CDR3 is CASSQARSGRSGGYTF. The CDR3 coding sequence is TGCGCCAGCAGCCAAGCCCGGTCGGGCCGCTCGGGGGGCTACACCTTC.

This chain joins TRBV15 and TRBJ2-7; 7 bases are a match to TRBD1. With V trimmed by 3 bases and J by 0 bases, 2 bases remained unmatched. Germline CDR1 reads LNHNV; CDR2 reads YYDKDF (reference sequence). The CDR3 is 14 residues long. CDR3 in DNA: TGTGCCACCAGCAGGGGGGACAGCTCCTACGAGCAGTACTTC. This sequence encodes CATSRGDSSYEQYF.

The chain uses TRBV7-8 and TRBJ2-7, with 13 nucleotides matching TRBD2. With V trimmed by 5 bases and J by 4 bases, 5 bases remained unmatched. The CDR3 contains 15 residues. CDR1 and CDR2 (germline): SGHVS, FQNEAQ. This CDR3 reads CASSKGTSGVYEQYF. Here the CDR3 DNA reads TGTGCCAGCAGCAAGGGGACTAGCGGGGTGTACGAGCAGTACTTC.

CDR3 sequence: CASSPIPDTGYGYTF. For the CDR3, the DNA is TGTGCCAGCAGTCCTATCCCGGATACAGGGTACGGCTACACCTTC. The rearrangement joins TRBV27 to TRBJ1-2; TRBD1 might be the D (6 bases). V was pared by 5 bases and J by 8 bases, with 21 bases between. The CDR3 is 15 residues long. The germline gives CDR1 MNHEY, CDR2 SMNVEV (reference sequence).

The rearrangement uses TRBV9 and TRBJ1-1; D gene unclear. V was trimmed by 3 bases and J by 12 bases, leaving 12 bases between them. The germline V gene has CDR1 SGDLS and CDR2 YYNGEE. This CDR3 has 11 amino acids. CDR3 sequence reads: CASSAGLWPFF. CDR3 nucleotides: TGTGCCAGCAGCGCAGGACTTTGGCCTTTCTTT.

CDR3 in amino acids: CASSSTGLANNEQFF. The CDR3 DNA reads TGTGCCAGCAGCTCCACGGGACTTGCAAACAATGAGCAGTTCTTC. The chain recombines TRBV7-8 with TRBJ2-1; D possibly corresponds to TRBD2 (6 bases). Germline CDR1 is SGHVS and CDR2 is FQNEAQ. The CDR3 covers 15 residues. V dropped 4 bases and J dropped 5 bases, with 15 bases sitting between them.

The chain has TRBV28 and TRBJ1-3, with D perhaps TRBD1 (5 bases). CDR1 and CDR2 from the germline V gene are MDHEN and SYDVKM. The V and J ends lost 5 bases and 2 bases respectively, with 13 bases between them. The CDR3 sequence is 15 residues long. Here the CDR3 DNA reads TGTGCCAGCAGTCCCCCCCGGGGGGCTGGAAACACCATATATTTT. It codes for CASSPPRGAGNTIYF. Variable domain in full (rest from reference TRBV28 and TRBJ1-3): DVKVTQSSRYLVKRTGEKVFLECVQDMDHENMFWYRQDPGLGLRLIYFSYDVKMKEKGDIPEGYSVSREKKERFSLILESASTNQTSMYLCASSPPRGAGNTIYFGEGSWLTVV.